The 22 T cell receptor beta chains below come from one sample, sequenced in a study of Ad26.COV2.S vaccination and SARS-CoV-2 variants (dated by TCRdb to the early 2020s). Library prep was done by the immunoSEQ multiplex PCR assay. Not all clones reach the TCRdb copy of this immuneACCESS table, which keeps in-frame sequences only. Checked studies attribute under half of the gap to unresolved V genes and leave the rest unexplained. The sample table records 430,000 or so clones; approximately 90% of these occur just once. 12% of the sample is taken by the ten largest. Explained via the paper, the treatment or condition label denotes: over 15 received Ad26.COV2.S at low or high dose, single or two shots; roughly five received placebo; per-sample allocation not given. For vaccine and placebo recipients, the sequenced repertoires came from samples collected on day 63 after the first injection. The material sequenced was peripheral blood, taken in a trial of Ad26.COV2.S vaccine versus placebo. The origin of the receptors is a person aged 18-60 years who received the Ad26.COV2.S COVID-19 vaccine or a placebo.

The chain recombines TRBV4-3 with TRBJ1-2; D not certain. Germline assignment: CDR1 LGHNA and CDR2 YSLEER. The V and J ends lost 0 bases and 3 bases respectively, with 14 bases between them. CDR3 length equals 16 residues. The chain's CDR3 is CASSQDRMGVDYGYTF. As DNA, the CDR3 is TGCGCCAGCAGCCAAGATAGGATGGGAGTGGACTATGGCTACACCTTC.

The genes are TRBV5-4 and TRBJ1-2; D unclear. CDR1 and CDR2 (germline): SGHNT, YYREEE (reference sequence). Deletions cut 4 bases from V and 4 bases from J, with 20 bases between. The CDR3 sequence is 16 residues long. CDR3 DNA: TGTGCCAGCAGCCACGAGCCGGTTGGGATTTCCTATGGCTACACCTTC. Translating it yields CASSHEPVGISYGYTF.

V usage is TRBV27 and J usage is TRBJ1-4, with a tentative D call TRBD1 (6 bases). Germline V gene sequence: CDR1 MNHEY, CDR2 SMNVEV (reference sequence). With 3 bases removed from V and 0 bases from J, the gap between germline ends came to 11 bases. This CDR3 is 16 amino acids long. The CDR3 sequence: CASSLFGTSTNEKLFF. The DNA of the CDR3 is TGTGCCAGCAGTTTGTTCGGGACATCAACTAATGAAAAACTGTTTTTT. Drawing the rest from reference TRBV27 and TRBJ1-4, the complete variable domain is EAQVTQNPRYLITVTGKKLTVTCSQNMNHEYMSWYRQDPGLGLRQIYYSMNVEVTDKGDVPEGYKVSRKEKRNFPLILESPSPNQTSLYFCASSLFGTSTNEKLFFGSGTQLSVL.

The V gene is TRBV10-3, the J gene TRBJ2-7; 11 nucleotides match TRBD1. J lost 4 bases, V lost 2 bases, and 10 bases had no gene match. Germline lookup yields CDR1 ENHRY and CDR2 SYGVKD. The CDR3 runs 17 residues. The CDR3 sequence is CAISEPPGQGARYEQYF. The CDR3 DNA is TGTGCCATCAGTGAGCCCCCTGGACAGGGGGCGAGGTACGAGCAGTACTTC.

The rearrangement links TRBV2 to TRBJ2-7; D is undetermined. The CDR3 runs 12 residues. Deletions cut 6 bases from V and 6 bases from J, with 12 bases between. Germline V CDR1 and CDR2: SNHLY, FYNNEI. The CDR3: CASRTNWSEQYF. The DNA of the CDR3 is TGTGCCAGCAGGACCAATTGGTCCGAGCAGTACTTC.

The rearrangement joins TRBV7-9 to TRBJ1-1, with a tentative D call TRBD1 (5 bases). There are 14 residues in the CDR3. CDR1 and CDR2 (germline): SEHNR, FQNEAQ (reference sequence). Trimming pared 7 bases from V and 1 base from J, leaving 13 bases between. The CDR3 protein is CASTQSGQNTEAFF. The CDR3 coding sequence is TGTGCCAGCACGCAATCGGGGCAGAACACTGAAGCTTTCTTT.

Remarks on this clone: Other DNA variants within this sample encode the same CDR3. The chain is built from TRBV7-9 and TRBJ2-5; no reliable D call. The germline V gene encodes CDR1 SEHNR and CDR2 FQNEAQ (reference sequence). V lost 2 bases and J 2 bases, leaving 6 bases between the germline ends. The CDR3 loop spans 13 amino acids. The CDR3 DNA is TGTGCCAGCAGCTTACCCAGTCAAGAGACCCAGTACTTC. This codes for CASSLPSQETQYF.

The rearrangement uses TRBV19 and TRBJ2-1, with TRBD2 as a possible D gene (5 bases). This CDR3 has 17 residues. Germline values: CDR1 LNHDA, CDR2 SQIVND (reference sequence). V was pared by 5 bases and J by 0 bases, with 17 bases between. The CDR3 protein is CASSSHRAGSSYNEQFF. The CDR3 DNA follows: TGTGCCAGTAGTTCCCACCGTGCGGGCAGCTCCTACAATGAGCAGTTCTTC.

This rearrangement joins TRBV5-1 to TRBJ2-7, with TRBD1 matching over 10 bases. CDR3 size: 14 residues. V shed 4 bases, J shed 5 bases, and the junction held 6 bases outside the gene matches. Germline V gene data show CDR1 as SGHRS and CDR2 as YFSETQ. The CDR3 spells CASSHGQGGNEQYF. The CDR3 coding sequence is TGCGCCAGCAGCCACGGACAGGGGGGGAACGAGCAGTACTTC. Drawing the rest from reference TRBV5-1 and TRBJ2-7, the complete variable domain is KAGVTQTPRYLIKTRGQQVTLSCSPISGHRSVSWYQQTPGQGLQFLFEYFSETQRNKGNFPGRFSGRQFSNSRSEMNVSTLELGDSALYLCASSHGQGGNEQYFGPGTRLTVT.

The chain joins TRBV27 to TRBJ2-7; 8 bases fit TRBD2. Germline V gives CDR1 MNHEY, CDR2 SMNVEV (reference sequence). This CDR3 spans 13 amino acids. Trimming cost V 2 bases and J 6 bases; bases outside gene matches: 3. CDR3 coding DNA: TGTGCCAGCAGTTTAGGCGGGAGGCGCGAGCAGTACTTC. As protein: CASSLGGRREQYF.

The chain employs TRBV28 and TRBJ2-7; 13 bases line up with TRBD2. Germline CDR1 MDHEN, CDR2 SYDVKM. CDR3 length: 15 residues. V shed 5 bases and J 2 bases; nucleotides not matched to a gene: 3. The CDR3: CASSETSGRAYEQYF. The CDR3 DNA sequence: TGTGCCAGCAGTGAAACTAGCGGGAGGGCCTACGAGCAGTACTTC.

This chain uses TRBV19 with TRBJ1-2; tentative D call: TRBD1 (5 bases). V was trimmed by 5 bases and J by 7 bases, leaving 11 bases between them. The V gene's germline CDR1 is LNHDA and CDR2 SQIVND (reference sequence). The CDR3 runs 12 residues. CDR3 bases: TGTGCCAGTAGTTATAGCGGGGGTGGCTACACCTTC. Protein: CASSYSGGGYTF.

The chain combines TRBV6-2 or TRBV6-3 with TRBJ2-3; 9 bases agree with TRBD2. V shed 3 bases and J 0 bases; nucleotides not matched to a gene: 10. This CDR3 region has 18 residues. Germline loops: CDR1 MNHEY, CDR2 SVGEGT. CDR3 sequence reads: CASSYNPGTSPSTDTQYF. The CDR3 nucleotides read TGTGCCAGCAGTTATAACCCCGGGACTAGCCCCAGCACAGATACGCAGTATTTT.

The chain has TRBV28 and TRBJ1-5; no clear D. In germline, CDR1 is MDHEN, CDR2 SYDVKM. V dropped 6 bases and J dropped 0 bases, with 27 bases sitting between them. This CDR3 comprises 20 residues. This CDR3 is CASRRRWELEPRISNQPQHF. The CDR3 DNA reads TGTGCCAGCAGGCGGCGGTGGGAGTTGGAACCACGAATTAGCAATCAGCCCCAGCATTTT.

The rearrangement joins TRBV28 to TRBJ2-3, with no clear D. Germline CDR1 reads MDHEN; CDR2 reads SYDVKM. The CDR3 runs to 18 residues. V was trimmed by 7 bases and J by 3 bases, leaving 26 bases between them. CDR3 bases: TGTGCCAGCACAGGACCGGCCAAGGGTAGTGGAAGGACAGATACGCAGTATTTT. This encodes CASTGPAKGSGRTDTQYF.

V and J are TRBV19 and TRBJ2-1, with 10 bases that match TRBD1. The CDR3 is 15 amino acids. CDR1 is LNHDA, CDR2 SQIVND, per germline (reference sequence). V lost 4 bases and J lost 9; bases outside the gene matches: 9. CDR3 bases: TGTGCCAGTAGTAAACCGGGACAGGGGTTTTTTGAGCAGTTCTTC. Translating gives CASSKPGQGFFEQFF.

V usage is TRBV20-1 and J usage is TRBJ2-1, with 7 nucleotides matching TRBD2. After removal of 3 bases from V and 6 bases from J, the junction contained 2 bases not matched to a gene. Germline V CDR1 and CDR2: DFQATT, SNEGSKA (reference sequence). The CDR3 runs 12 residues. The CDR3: CSASSGPNEQFF. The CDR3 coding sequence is TGCAGTGCTAGTAGCGGGCCCAATGAGCAGTTCTTC.

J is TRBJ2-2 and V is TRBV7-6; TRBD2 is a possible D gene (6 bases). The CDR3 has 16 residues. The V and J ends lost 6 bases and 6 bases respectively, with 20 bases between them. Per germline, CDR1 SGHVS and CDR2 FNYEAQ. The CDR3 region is CASSQQPGVLPGELFF. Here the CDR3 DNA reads TGTGCCAGCAGTCAACAGCCGGGAGTTCTCCCCGGGGAGCTGTTTTTT. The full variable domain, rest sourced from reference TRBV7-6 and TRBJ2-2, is GAGVSQSPRYKVTKRGQDVALRCDPISGHVSLYWYRQALGQGPEFLTYFNYEAQQDKSGLPNDRFSAERPEGSISTLTIQRTEQRDSAMYRCASSQQPGVLPGELFFGEGSRLTVL.

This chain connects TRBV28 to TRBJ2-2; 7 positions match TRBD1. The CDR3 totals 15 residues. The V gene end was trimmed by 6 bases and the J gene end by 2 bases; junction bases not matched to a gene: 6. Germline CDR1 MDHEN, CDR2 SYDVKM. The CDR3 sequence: CASRMHRGNTGELFF. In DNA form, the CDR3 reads TGTGCCAGCAGGATGCACAGGGGCAACACCGGGGAGCTGTTTTTT.

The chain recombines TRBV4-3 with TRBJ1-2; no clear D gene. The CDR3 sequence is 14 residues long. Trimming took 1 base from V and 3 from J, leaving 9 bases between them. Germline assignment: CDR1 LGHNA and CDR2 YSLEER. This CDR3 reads CASSQGSVYYGYTF. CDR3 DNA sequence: TGCGCCAGCAGCCAAGGTTCAGTCTACTATGGCTACACCTTC.

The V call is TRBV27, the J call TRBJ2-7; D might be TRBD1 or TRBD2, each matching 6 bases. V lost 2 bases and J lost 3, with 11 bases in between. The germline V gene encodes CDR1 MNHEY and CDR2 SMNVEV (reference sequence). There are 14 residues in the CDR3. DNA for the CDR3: TGTGCCAGCAGTTTAATACAGGGAGGCTACGAGCAGTACTTC. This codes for CASSLIQGGYEQYF.

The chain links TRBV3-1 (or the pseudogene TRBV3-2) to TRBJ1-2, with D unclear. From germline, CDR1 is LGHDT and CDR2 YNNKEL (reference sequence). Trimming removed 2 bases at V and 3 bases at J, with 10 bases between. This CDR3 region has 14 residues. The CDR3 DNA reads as TGTGCCAGCAGCCAAAAGACGAAGCACTATGGCTACACCTTC. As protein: CASSQKTKHYGYTF.